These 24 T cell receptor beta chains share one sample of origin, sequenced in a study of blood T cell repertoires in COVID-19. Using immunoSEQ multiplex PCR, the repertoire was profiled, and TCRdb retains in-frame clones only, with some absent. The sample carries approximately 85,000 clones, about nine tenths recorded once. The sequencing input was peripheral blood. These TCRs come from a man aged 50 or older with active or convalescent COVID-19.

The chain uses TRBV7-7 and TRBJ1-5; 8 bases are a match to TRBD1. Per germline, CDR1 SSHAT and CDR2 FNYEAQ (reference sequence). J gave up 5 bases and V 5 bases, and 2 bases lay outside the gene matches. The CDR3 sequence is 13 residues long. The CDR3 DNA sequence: TGTGCCAGCAGCCTGGGACAGGATCAGCCCCAGCATTTT. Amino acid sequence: CASSLGQDQPQHF.

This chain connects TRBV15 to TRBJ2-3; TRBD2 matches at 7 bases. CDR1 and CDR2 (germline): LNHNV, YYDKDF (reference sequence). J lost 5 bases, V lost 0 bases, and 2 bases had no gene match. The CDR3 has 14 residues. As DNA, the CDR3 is TGTGCCACCAGCAGAGAGGCTAGCGGAGATACGCAGTATTTT. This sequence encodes CATSREASGDTQYF.

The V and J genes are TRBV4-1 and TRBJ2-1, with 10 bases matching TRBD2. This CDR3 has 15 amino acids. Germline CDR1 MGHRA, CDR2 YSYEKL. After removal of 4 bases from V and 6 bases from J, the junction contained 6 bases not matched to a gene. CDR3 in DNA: TGCGCCAGCAGCCCCCGGGCTAGCGGGAGCAATGAGCAGTTCTTC. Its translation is CASSPRASGSNEQFF.

DNA of the CDR3: TGTGCCAGCAGGAGCGGGGGCCAGTACTACGAGCAGTACTTC. Encoded protein: CASRSGGQYYEQYF. The chain links TRBV2 to TRBJ2-7; 8 positions match TRBD2. With V trimmed by 6 bases and J by 3 bases, 7 bases remained unmatched. The CDR3 runs 14 residues. CDR1 SNHLY and CDR2 FYNNEI come from the germline V gene.

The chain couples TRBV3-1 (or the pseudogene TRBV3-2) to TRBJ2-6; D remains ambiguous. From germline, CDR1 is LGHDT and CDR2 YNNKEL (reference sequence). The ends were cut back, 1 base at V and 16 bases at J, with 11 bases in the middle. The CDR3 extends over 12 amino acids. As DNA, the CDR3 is TGTGCCAGCAGCCAAGGGGCAGTCGGTCTGACTTTC. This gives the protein CASSQGAVGLTF.

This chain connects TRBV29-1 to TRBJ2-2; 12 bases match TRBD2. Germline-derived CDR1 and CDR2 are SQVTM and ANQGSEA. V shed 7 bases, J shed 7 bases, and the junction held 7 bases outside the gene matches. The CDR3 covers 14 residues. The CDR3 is CSARLAGVGGELFF. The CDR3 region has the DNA TGCAGCGCCCGACTAGCGGGAGTCGGCGGGGAGCTGTTTTTT.

CDR3 coding DNA: TGCGCCAGCAGTACGGGAGCTACCCGCACAGATACGCAGTATTTT. Translating it yields CASSTGATRTDTQYF. The rearrangement links TRBV5-1 to TRBJ2-3, with a tentative D call TRBD2 (6 bases). Trimming cost V 5 bases and J 1 base, with 14 bases left between them. This CDR3 has 15 amino acids. Germline V gene lookup returns CDR1 SGHRS and CDR2 YFSETQ.

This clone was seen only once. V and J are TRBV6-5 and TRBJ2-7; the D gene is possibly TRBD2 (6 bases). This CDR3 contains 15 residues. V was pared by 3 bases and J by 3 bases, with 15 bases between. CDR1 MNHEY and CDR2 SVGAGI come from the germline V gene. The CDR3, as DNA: TGTGCCAGCAGTTATTCCAGACTAGGAGACTACGAGCAGTACTTC. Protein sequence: CASSYSRLGDYEQYF.

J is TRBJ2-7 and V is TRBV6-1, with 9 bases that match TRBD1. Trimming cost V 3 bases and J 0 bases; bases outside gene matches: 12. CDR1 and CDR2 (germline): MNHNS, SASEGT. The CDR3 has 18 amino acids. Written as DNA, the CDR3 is TGTGCCAGCAGTGAGGACAGGGGCACCGCCATCCCCTCCTACGAGCAGTACTTC. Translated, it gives CASSEDRGTAIPSYEQYF.

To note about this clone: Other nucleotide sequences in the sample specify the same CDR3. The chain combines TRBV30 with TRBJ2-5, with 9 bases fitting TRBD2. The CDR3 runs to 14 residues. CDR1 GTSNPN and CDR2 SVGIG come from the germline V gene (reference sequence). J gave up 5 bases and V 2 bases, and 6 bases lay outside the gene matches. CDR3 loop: CAWSLAGVGETQYF. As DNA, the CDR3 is TGTGCCTGGAGTTTAGCGGGAGTAGGCGAGACCCAGTACTTC.

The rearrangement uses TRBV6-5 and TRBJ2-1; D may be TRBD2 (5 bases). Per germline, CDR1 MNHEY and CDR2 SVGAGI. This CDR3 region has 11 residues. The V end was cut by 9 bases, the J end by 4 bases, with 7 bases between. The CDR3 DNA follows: TGTGCCAGTCGGACTTACAATGAGCAGTTCTTC. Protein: CASRTYNEQFF.

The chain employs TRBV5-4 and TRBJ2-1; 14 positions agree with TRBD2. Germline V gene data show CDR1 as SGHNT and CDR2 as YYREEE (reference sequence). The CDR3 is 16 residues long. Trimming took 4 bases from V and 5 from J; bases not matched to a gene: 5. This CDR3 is CASSPPGLAGDNEQFF. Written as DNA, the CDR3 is TGTGCCAGCAGCCCACCGGGACTAGCGGGAGACAATGAGCAGTTCTTC.

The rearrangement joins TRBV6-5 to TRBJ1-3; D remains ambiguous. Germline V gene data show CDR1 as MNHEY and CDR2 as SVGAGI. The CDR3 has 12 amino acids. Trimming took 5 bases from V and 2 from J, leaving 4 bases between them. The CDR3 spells CASSQTGNTIYF. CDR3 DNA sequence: TGTGCCAGCAGTCAAACTGGAAACACCATATATTTT.

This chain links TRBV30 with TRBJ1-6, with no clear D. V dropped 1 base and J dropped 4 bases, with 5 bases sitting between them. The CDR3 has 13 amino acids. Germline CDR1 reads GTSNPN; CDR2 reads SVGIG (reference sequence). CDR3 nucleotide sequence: TGTGCCTGGAGTGGACAATATAATTCACCCCTCCACTTT. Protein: CAWSGQYNSPLHF.

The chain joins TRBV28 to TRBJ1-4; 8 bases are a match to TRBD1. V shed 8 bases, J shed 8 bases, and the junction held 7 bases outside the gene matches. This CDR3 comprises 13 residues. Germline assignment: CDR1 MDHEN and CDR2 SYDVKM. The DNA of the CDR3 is TGTGCCAGCCAGGGGGCTGGGCGCGAAAAACTGTTTTTT. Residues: CASQGAGREKLFF. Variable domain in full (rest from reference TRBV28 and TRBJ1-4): DVKVTQSSRYLVKRTGEKVFLECVQDMDHENMFWYRQDPGLGLRLIYFSYDVKMKEKGDIPEGYSVSREKKERFSLILESASTNQTSMYLCASQGAGREKLFFGSGTQLSVL.

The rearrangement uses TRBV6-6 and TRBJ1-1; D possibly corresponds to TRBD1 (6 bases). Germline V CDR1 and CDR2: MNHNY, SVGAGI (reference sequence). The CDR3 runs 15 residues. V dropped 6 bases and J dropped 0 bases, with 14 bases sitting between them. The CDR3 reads CASSRGGHLNTEAFF. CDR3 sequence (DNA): TGTGCCAGCAGCCGGGGGGGGCACCTGAACACTGAAGCTTTCTTT.

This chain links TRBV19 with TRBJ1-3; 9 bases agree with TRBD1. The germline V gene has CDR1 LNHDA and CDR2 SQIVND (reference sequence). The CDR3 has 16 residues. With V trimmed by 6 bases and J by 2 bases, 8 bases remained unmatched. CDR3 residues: CASRRSRQGAGNTIYF. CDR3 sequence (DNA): TGTGCCAGTAGAAGGTCAAGACAGGGGGCTGGAAACACCATATATTTT.

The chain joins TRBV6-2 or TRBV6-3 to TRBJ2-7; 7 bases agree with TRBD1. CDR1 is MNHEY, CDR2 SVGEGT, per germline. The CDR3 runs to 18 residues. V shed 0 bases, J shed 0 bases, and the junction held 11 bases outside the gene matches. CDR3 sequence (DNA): TGTGCCAGCAGTTACTCGACTCGGACAGGTCCTTACTCCTACGAGCAGTACTTC. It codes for CASSYSTRTGPYSYEQYF.

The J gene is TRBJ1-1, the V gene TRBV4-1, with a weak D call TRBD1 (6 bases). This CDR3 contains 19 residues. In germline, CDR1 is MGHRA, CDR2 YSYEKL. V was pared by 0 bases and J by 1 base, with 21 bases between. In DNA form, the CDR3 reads TGCGCCAGCAGCCAAGAGGGACATCCTGCCGGGACGAAGAACACTGAAGCTTTCTTT. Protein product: CASSQEGHPAGTKNTEAFF.

The CDR3: CASSQGTGMNTEAFF. The CDR3 DNA reads TGCGCCAGCAGCCAAGGGACAGGGATGAACACTGAAGCTTTCTTT. This rearrangement joins TRBV4-1 to TRBJ1-1, with 8 bases lining up with TRBD1. The CDR3 has 15 residues. Trimming removed 1 base from V and 0 bases from J; junction bases left unmatched: 1. CDR1 is MGHRA, CDR2 YSYEKL, per germline.

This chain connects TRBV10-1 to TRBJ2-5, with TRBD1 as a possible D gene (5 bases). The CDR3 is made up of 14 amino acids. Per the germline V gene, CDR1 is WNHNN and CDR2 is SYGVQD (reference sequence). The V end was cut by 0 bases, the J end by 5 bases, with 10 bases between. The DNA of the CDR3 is TGCGCCAGCAGTGAGTCGTCGGACACGGAGACCCAGTACTTC. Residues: CASSESSDTETQYF.

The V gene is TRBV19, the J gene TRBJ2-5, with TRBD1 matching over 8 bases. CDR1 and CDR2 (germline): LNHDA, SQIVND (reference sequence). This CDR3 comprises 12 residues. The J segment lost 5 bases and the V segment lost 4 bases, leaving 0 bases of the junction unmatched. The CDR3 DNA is TGTGCCAGTAGTAGGACAGGGGAGACCCAGTACTTC. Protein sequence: CASSRTGETQYF.

CDR3 nucleotides: TGTGCCTGGAGAGCCACAGGGGGTGTCAGCTATGGCTACACCTTC. This gives the protein CAWRATGGVSYGYTF. The chain couples TRBV30 to TRBJ1-2, with 8 bases that match TRBD1. Germline lookup yields CDR1 GTSNPN and CDR2 SVGIG (reference sequence). J lost 4 bases, V lost 3 bases, and 10 bases had no gene match. The CDR3 spans 15 residues.

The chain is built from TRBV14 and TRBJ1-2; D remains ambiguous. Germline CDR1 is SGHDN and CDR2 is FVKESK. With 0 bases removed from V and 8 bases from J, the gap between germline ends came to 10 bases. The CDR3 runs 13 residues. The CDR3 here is CASSQDWILGYTF. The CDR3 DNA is TGTGCCAGCAGCCAAGATTGGATACTAGGCTACACCTTC.